This T cell receptor (beta chain) was documented in a study of neurological immune-mediated disorders. Points on this clonotype: Its antigen is unidentified.

The CDR3 is made up of 13 amino acids. CDR1 is LGHNT, CDR2 FRNRAP, per germline. Source material was 2 million unsorted PBMCs, stored at -80 °C in RNAlater. Synthesis of cDNA was carried out by template-switch 5'RACE. The reaction used 10-nucleotide random UMIs. The yield of each sequencing run was over 190 million TCR-beta sequences from 15-18 subjects. TCRdb used MiXCR to reprocess the 5' RACE reads, holding one entry per CDR3 protein. The sample lists tens of thousands of distinct CDR3 sequences, 13% to 15% occurring once. Study-wide results and limits: No CDR3 amino acid sequences recurred among expanded clones across subjects, suggesting private repertoires in all groups.

The chain links TRBV12-5 to TRBJ2-7; D remains ambiguous. Material: PBMCs. The receptor was isolated from a woman between 50 and 59 years old with HTLV-1-associated myelopathy (HAM/TSP). CDR3 bases: TGTGCCAGCAGTTCCCCTCAAACCTACGAGCAGTACTTC. Protein product: CASSSPQTYEQYF.